The 18 T cell receptor beta chains below were found in one sample sequenced in a study of T cells in Graves' hyperthyroidism and ophthalmopathy. What was amplified from RNA transcripts were TCR beta CDR3 regions. Researchers ran a first-round RT-PCR on the TCR CDR3 using the HTBI primer set. TCRdb processed the multiplex PCR reads anew with MiXCR; each CDR3 protein has one entry. The table records a few hundred thousand distinct CDR3 sequences, roughly 13% of them present only once. The sequencing sample was made of blood. The receptors come from a woman in her thirties or forties with Graves' ophthalmopathy.

This clonotype was seen ten or more times. V gene TRBV11-2 combines with J gene TRBJ2-1; 10 bases align to TRBD2. The CDR3 loop spans 14 amino acids. J lost 10 bases, V lost 5 bases, and 8 bases had no gene match. Germline CDR1 and CDR2: SGHAT and FQNNGV. The CDR3, as DNA: TGTGCCAGCAGCCACCCGGGACTAGCGACCGAGCAGTTCTTC. This translates into CASSHPGLATEQFF.

The chain combines TRBV20-1 with TRBJ2-7; 12 nucleotides line up with TRBD2. CDR1 is DFQATT, CDR2 SNEGSKA, per germline (reference sequence). V shed 0 bases and J 7 bases; nucleotides not matched to a gene: 7. The CDR3 contains 15 residues. In nucleotides, the CDR3 is TGCAGTGCTAGAGATAGCCTAGCGGGAGGGCGGGAGCAGTACTTC. As protein: CSARDSLAGGREQYF.

This clonotype was recorded many times. The chain couples TRBV11-2 to TRBJ1-2; D is perhaps TRBD1 (6 bases). The CDR3 length is 13 residues. V was clipped by 6 bases and J by 11 bases, with 19 bases between them. The germline V gene has CDR1 SGHAT and CDR2 FQNNGV. Here the CDR3 reads CASSQSGVRKYTF. The CDR3 DNA sequence: TGTGCCAGCAGTCAGTCAGGGGTTCGAAAGTACACCTTC.

This clonotype has a count of ten or more. V usage is TRBV20-1 and J usage is TRBJ1-5; D is uncertain. V gave up 3 bases and J gave up 0 bases, with 9 bases separating them. The CDR3 spans 14 residues. Germline CDR1 is DFQATT and CDR2 is SNEGSKA (reference sequence). CDR3 amino acids: CSASGGDSNQPQHF. CDR3 nucleotide sequence: TGCAGTGCTAGCGGTGGGGATAGCAATCAGCCCCAGCATTTT.

This clonotype was seen ten or more times. This sequence joins TRBV2 and TRBJ2-7; TRBD1 is a possible D gene (5 bases). Trimming left V 1 base short and J 9 bases short, with 13 bases between. Germline CDR1 SNHLY, CDR2 FYNNEI. The CDR3 length is 13 residues. CDR3 protein: CASSEGGSWGQYF. CDR3 coding DNA: TGTGCCAGCAGTGAAGGGGGCTCATGGGGGCAGTACTTC.

This clonotype was seen ten or more times. The V and J genes are TRBV2 and TRBJ2-3; D possibly corresponds to TRBD2 (5 bases). The CDR3 has 15 amino acids. Germline CDR1 reads SNHLY; CDR2 reads FYNNEI. The V end lost 3 bases, the J end lost 0 bases, and 10 bases lay between the germline ends. The CDR3 region is CASSDRDDSTDTQYF. CDR3 DNA sequence: TGTGCCAGCAGTGACCGGGATGACAGCACAGATACGCAGTATTTT.

Details on this clonotype: At one boundary the junction diverges from the germline segment, which might be a read error. The J gene is TRBJ1-1, the V gene TRBV5-1; 7 bases line up with TRBD1. The CDR3 loop spans 15 amino acids. CDR1 and CDR2 (germline): SGHRS, YFSETQ. The CDR3 is CASSPRQGPNTEASF. CDR3 sequence (DNA): TGCGCCAGCAGCCCAAGACAGGGACCAAACACTGAAGCTTCCTTT. Looking up the rest from reference TRBV5-1 and TRBJ1-1 gives the full variable domain: KAGVTQTPRYLIKTRGQQVTLSCSPISGHRSVSWYQQTPGQGLQFLFEYFSETQRNKGNFPGRFSGRQFSNSRSEMNVSTLELGDSALYLCASSPRQGPNTEASFGQGTRLTVV.

A note on this clonotype: One base away lies a much larger clone, so this may be a sequencing read error. The chain couples TRBV24-1 to TRBJ2-3; tentatively, D is TRBD2 (5 bases). CDR1 KGHDR and CDR2 SFDVKD come from the germline V gene. This CDR3 has 16 amino acids. Deletions cut 1 base from V and 4 bases from J, with 14 bases between. The DNA for the CDR3 is TGTGCCACCAGTGATTTCTTCGGAGAGGGCCCAGATACGCAGTATTTT. It encodes CATSDFFGEGPDTQYF.

This clonotype has at least ten counts. The chain carries TRBV11-2 and TRBJ1-3, with D uncertain. The CDR3 loop spans 12 amino acids. Deletions cut 8 bases from V and 4 bases from J, with 9 bases between. Looked up from germline, CDR1 is SGHAT and CDR2 is FQNNGV. The CDR3 DNA reads TGTGCCAGCGCGGACCCCGGAAACACCATATATTTT. It codes for CASADPGNTIYF.

This clonotype was counted between two and nine times. This chain connects TRBV7-8 to TRBJ2-7, with D uncertain. V was shortened by 11 bases and J by 6 bases, with 20 bases between the two germline ends. The CDR3 totals 13 residues. From germline, CDR1 is SGHVS and CDR2 FQNEAQ. The CDR3 here is CAARTRGLCEQYF. CDR3 nucleotides: TGTGCCGCTAGGACCCGTGGCCTTTGCGAGCAGTACTTC. Variable domain in full (rest from reference TRBV7-8 and TRBJ2-7): GAGVSQSPRYKVAKRGQDVALRCDPISGHVSLFWYQQALGQGPEFLTYFQNEAQLDKSGLPSDRFFAERPEGSVSTLKIQRTQQEDSAVYLCAARTRGLCEQYFGPGTRLTVT.

The V and J genes are TRBV7-6 and TRBJ2-3, with D tentatively TRBD1 (6 bases). This CDR3 is 15 amino acids long. Trimming shortened V by 5 bases and J by 6 bases, and 18 bases separated the two germline ends. Germline CDR1 reads SGHVS; CDR2 reads FNYEAQ. The DNA for the CDR3 is TGTGCCAGCAGCCAACAACAGGGCATCGGGGATACGCAGTATTTT. The encoded protein is CASSQQQGIGDTQYF.

This clonotype was counted at least ten times. The chain has TRBV19 and TRBJ1-5, with TRBD1 as a possible D gene (5 bases). The CDR3 has 12 residues. The V end was cut by 7 bases, the J end by 9 bases, with 13 bases between. CDR1 and CDR2 from the germline V gene are LNHDA and SQIVND (reference sequence). CDR3 in DNA: TGTGCCAGTACCGCGGGGGGTTGGCCCCAGCATTTT. Its translation: CASTAGGWPQHF.

The chain couples TRBV3-1 to TRBJ2-2; no firm D call. This CDR3 is 13 amino acids long. Germline V gene lookup returns CDR1 LGHDT and CDR2 YNNKEL (reference sequence). Trimming stripped 1 base from V and 11 bases from J, with 11 bases between. For the CDR3, the DNA is TGTGCCAGCAGCCAAGTAGACATTGGAGAGCTGTTTTTT. This gives the protein CASSQVDIGELFF.

Only a few counts were recorded for this clonotype. The chain combines TRBV19 with TRBJ1-2; D gene ambiguous. The CDR3 sequence is 12 residues long. With 1 base removed from V and 7 bases from J, the gap between germline ends came to 7 bases. Germline V CDR1 and CDR2: LNHDA, SQIVND (reference sequence). CDR3 protein: CASSIGSGGYTF. Here the CDR3 DNA reads TGTGCCAGTAGTATAGGTTCAGGTGGCTACACCTTC.

The chain uses TRBV10-2 and TRBJ2-4; weak D call: TRBD1 (6 bases). CDR1 and CDR2 from the germline V gene are WSHSY and SAAADI. The CDR3 has 14 amino acids. V lost 5 bases, J lost 8 bases, and 16 bases lay in between. CDR3 bases: TGCGCCAGCAGTCCATTCAGGGGAGTGGACATTCAGTACTTC. Protein: CASSPFRGVDIQYF.

This clonotype was recorded many times. The CDR3 sequence is CASSVSWTRGHEQFF. CDR3 nucleotides: TGTGCCAGCAGCGTAAGTTGGACGAGGGGGCATGAGCAGTTCTTC. The rearrangement uses TRBV9 and TRBJ2-1; 7 bases align to TRBD1. Germline-derived CDR1 and CDR2 are SGDLS and YYNGEE. Unmatched junction bases numbered 9, after V lost 1 base and J lost 8 bases. The CDR3 is made up of 15 amino acids.

In its sample, this clonotype was seen once. CDR3 in amino acids: CASSLGTGFSSPLHF. The CDR3 DNA reads as TGTGCCAGCAGCTTGGGGACAGGGTTCAGTTCACCCCTCCACTTT. This chain joins TRBV7-8 and TRBJ1-6; 9 bases line up with TRBD1. From germline, CDR1 is SGHVS and CDR2 FQNEAQ. V was clipped by 3 bases and J by 9 bases; unmatched bases: 6. This CDR3 is built from 15 residues.

At least ten counts were recorded for this clonotype. The rearrangement uses TRBV27 and TRBJ2-2; D call uncertain. CDR3 size: 16 residues. Germline V gene sequence: CDR1 MNHEY, CDR2 SMNVEV (reference sequence). The germline V and J ends were trimmed by 4 bases and 1 base, with 13 bases remaining between them. CDR3 DNA: TGTGCCAGCAGTTCTCGACAAACCATGAACACCGGGGAGCTGTTTTTT. It encodes CASSSRQTMNTGELFF.